Listed below are T cell receptor beta chains from one sample, sequenced in a study of T cells in Graves' hyperthyroidism and ophthalmopathy. TCRdb re-called the multiplex PCR reads through MiXCR, storing one row per CDR3 protein. The sample lists a few hundred thousand distinct CDR3 sequences, around 20% occurring once. What was sequenced was blood. The receptors originated from a woman in her forties or fifties with Graves' hyperthyroidism. Both conserved end residues are part of each CDR3. D genes are given only for firm matches. Size is stated for part of the rows, as once, few or many counts, or as a class when the clone is expanded.

d_call,v_call,cdr3_length,clone_size,j_call,cdr3_nt,cdr3_aa
-,TRBV6-1,13,few,TRBJ1-1,TGTGCCAGCAGATCGACCGGGGCCACTGAAGCTTTCTTT,CASRSTGATEAFF
TRBD2,TRBV12-3/TRBV12-4,16,many,TRBJ2-3,TGTGCCAGCAGCCAACTCCAAGCGGGGAGCACAGATACGCAGTATTTT,CASSQLQAGSTDTQYF
TRBD2,TRBV10-3,17,many,TRBJ2-1,TGTGCCATCAGTGAGTCCCCCATGGCGGGAGGAGGCAATGAGCAGTTCTTC,CAISESPMAGGGNEQFF
-,TRBV6-1,14,many,TRBJ1-1,TGTGCCAGCAGCTCCTGGGGGTTGAACACTGAAGCTTTCTTT,CASSSWGLNTEAFF
-,TRBV6-1,13,many,TRBJ2-7,TGTGCCAGCAGTACGGGACTTGAGTACGAGCAGTACTTC,CASSTGLEYEQYF
TRBD2,TRBV6-2/TRBV6-3,16,few,TRBJ2-7,TGTGCCAGCAGCCCCGTGAGCGGGGCTATCTCCTACGAGCAGTACTTC,CASSPVSGAISYEQYF
-,TRBV11-2,14,many,TRBJ2-5,TGTGCCAGCAGCTTAGACGTGTTTACAGAGACCCAGTACTTC,CASSLDVFTETQYF
TRBD2,TRBV6-2/TRBV6-3,16,many,TRBJ2-3,TGTGCCAGCAGTTATCTAGCGGGAGGGCCGCTTGGTACGCAGTATTTT,CASSYLAGGPLGTQYF
-,TRBV11-1,16,-,TRBJ2-3,TGTGCCAGCAGCCTCCGGGACCGAGGACTCACAGATACGCAGTATTTT,CASSLRDRGLTDTQYF
-,TRBV18,16,few,TRBJ1-5,TGTGCCAGCTCACCACCGGGACGGAATAGCAATCAGCCCCAGCATTTT,CASSPPGRNSNQPQHF
-,TRBV5-1,15,-,TRBJ1-4,TGCGCCAGCAGCCTAACAGGCAGGGGAAATGAAAAACTGTTTTTT,CASSLTGRGNEKLFF
-,TRBV10-2,13,few,TRBJ1-5,TGCGCCAGCAGGGAGGATCTGTCCCAGCCCCAGCATTTT,CASREDLSQPQHF
TRBD1,TRBV20-1,16,many,TRBJ2-7,TGCAGTGCTAGTCCCTCTCGGGACAGAAAAGCCTACGAGCAGTACTTC,CSASPSRDRKAYEQYF
-,TRBV5-1,14,many,TRBJ2-1,TGCGCCAGCGAGCCCGGAAGCTCCTACAATGAGCAGTTCTTC,CASEPGSSYNEQFF
TRBD1,TRBV27,11,-,TRBJ2-1,TGTGCCAGCATGGGTTTCAGGGGGAGGTTCTTC,CASMGFRGRFF
TRBD2,TRBV2,19,-,TRBJ2-1,TGTGCCAGCAGTCGAGCGGGCAGAACTAGCGGAAGATCCTACAATGAGCAGTTCTTC,CASSRAGRTSGRSYNEQFF
-,TRBV19,13,few,TRBJ1-3,TGTGCCAGTAAAACAGCCTCTGGAAACACCATATATTTT,CASKTASGNTIYF
TRBD1,TRBV20-1,11,few,TRBJ2-3,TGCACGGACAGGGGGCTGAATACGCAGTATTTT,CTDRGLNTQYF
-,TRBV30,14,many,TRBJ1-1,TGTGCCTGGAGCGCCTGGGGGGCGCAAACTGAAGCTTTCTTT,CAWSAWGAQTEAFF
-,TRBV6-1,13,many,TRBJ2-7,TGTGCCAGCAGTAAAACCAGGGGTTACGAGCAGTACTTC,CASSKTRGYEQYF
-,TRBV15,14,many,TRBJ2-3,TGTGCCACCAGCAGAGTGGGGGGCGGTGATACGCAGTATTTT,CATSRVGGGDTQYF
TRBD2,TRBV24-1,14,many,TRBJ2-5,TGTGCCACCAGTGATGCTAGCGGGTCCGAGACCCAGTACTTC,CATSDASGSETQYF
TRBD2,TRBV4-1,14,-,TRBJ2-7,TGCGCCAGCAGCCAAGTTCGGGACTACTACGAGCAGTACTTC,CASSQVRDYYEQYF
TRBD2,TRBV7-9,16,many,TRBJ2-7,TGTGCCAGCAGCTTAGGGACTAGCGGGGGCTCCTACGAGCAGTACTTC,CASSLGTSGGSYEQYF
-,TRBV30,12,-,TRBJ1-2,TGTGCCTGGAGATATTGGGCGGAGGGCTACACCTTC,CAWRYWAEGYTF
-,TRBV12-3/TRBV12-4,15,many,TRBJ2-5,TGTGCCAGCAGTCCCTCCGGCAGGTTGGGTGAGACCCAGTACTTC,CASSPSGRLGETQYF
-,TRBV20-1,13,many,TRBJ2-1,TGCAGTGCTAGATCGGGCCGATACAATGAGCAGTTCTTC,CSARSGRYNEQFF
-,TRBV28,16,once,TRBJ2-1,TGTGCCAGCAGTTTCAGCAGGATTTACTCCTACAATGAGCAGTTCTTC,CASSFSRIYSYNEQFF
TRBD2,TRBV9,16,-,TRBJ2-1,TGTGCCAGCAGCGTTTATTCTAGCGGGACCTACAATGAGCAGTTCTTC,CASSVYSSGTYNEQFF
-,TRBV2,15,many,TRBJ2-1,TGTGCCAGCAGTGATGGGAGGACAGGCTACAATGAGCAGTTCTTC,CASSDGRTGYNEQFF
-,TRBV15,15,many,TRBJ1-2,TGTGCCACCAGCAGAGATCAGGGAGGGAACTATGGCTACACCTTC,CATSRDQGGNYGYTF
-,TRBV12-3/TRBV12-4,15,-,TRBJ2-5,TGTGCCAGCAGACGAAACGAGGGCAGCCAAGAGACCCAGTACTTC,CASRRNEGSQETQYF
TRBD2,TRBV7-2,17,-,TRBJ2-7,TGTGCCAGCAGCAAAGTGGGGCGGGAGGCCCGAGGTTACGAGCAGTACTTC,CASSKVGREARGYEQYF
TRBD1,TRBV3-1,14,many,TRBJ2-3,TGTGCCAGCAGCCAGGGCAGGGGGACAGATACGCAGTATTTT,CASSQGRGTDTQYF
TRBD1,TRBV20-1,15,many,TRBJ2-7,TGCAGTGCATCCCAACCGGGACAGCGATCCTACGAGCAGTACTTC,CSASQPGQRSYEQYF
-,TRBV5-1,15,many,TRBJ1-1,TGCGCCAGCAGCTTCGATGACACGGTGAGCACTGAAGCTTTCTTT,CASSFDDTVSTEAFF
-,TRBV28,12,once,TRBJ1-5,TGTGCCAGCAGTCCCGAGCGTCAGCCCCAGCATTTT,CASSPERQPQHF
TRBD1,TRBV20-1,16,many,TRBJ2-1,TGCAGTGCCACTCGAACAGGGGCAGGGTCCTACAATGAGCAGTTCTTC,CSATRTGAGSYNEQFF
-,TRBV20-1,16,many,TRBJ2-1,TGCAGTGCTAGCTCAATGGGAAGGGGAGAGGACAATGAGCAGTTCTTC,CSASSMGRGEDNEQFF
TRBD1,TRBV30,14,many,TRBJ2-7,TGTGCCTGGAGGGGACAGGGGAGGCCCTACGAGCAGTACTTC,CAWRGQGRPYEQYF
-,TRBV30,12,many,TRBJ2-3,TGTGCCTCCCGTGGTAATGGGGGTTCGCAGTATTTT,CASRGNGGSQYF
-,TRBV28,13,many,TRBJ2-5,TGTGCCAGCAGTCTCTCCCCCCCAGAGACCCAGTACTTC,CASSLSPPETQYF
-,TRBV5-1,16,many,TRBJ2-6,TGCGCCAGCAGCCCGGGATTGGAACCTGGGGCCAACGTCCTGACTTTC,CASSPGLEPGANVLTF
-,TRBV11-3,13,many,TRBJ2-5,TGTGCCAGCAGCGCCGGGGATCAAGAGACCCAGTACTTC,CASSAGDQETQYF
-,TRBV12-3/TRBV12-4,13,-,TRBJ1-1,TGTGCCAGCAGTTATGGGGGAGAGGCTGAAGCTTTCTTT,CASSYGGEAEAFF